This entry is about one T cell receptor (beta chain). Its cognate antigen has yet to be identified. It has no much larger one-base neighbor in the sample; base qualities were not kept. This entry belongs to a study of Ad26.COV2.S vaccination and SARS-CoV-2 variants (dated by TCRdb to about 2021). Study-wide context: Donors in the vaccine arm were drawn from COV1001, a multicentre, randomized, double-blind, placebo-controlled phase I-IIa trial testing Ad26.COV2.S in healthy adults. Trial participants were randomized into five groups of five: low-dose or high-dose Ad26.COV2.S given once or twice, or placebo on both occasions. Ad26.COV2.S was administered intramuscularly at a dose of 5x10^10 or 1x10^11 viral particles, either as one shot or as two shots given 56 days apart. The TCR-sequenced set comprised about 30 samples: some 19 Ad26.COV2.S vaccine recipients, 5 placebo recipients and 8 SARS-CoV-2 convalescent individuals. Investigators did not know the trial group allocation while performing experiments and assessing outcomes. TCRbeta repertoire sequencing served as the tool for gauging how specific and how broad the SARS-CoV-2-reactive T cell receptors were following Ad26.COV2.S vaccination.

TCRbeta CDR3 regions were sequenced with the immunoSEQ Assay. After extraction, genomic DNA underwent amplification by bias-controlled multiplex PCR, followed by high-throughput sequencing. On the authors' methods: Collapsing and filtering of sequences were performed to quantify the absolute abundance of each unique TCRbeta CDR3 region. Usable DNA was measured by amplifying reference genes present in all nucleated cells, and TCRbeta template counts were normalized to that usable DNA to estimate T cell fraction. Repertoire TCRs were annotated as SARS-CoV-2-specific by exact matching of V gene, CDR3 amino acid sequence and J gene to a known reactive TCR set. The reference SARS-CoV-2 TCR set was derived from MIRA and filtered for enrichment in COVID-19-positive ImmuneCODE repertoires, a step that removed public or cross-reactive TCRs. Drawing on the MIRA antigens, annotated TCRs were analysed further at the level of specific ORF or position within ORF. Breadth was defined as the number of annotated unique rearrangements divided by the total number of unique productive rearrangements, and depth was defined as the summed frequency of the annotated unique rearrangements. Group comparisons of TCR breadth used two-sided Wilcoxon rank-sum tests. TCRdb took over this immuneACCESS table, retaining in-frame rearrangements with V and J assigned. Such tables are incomplete; in checked studies, under half of the missing clones stem from an unresolved V gene, and the remainder is unexplained. Clone size and V and J calls were adopted from that table, with D and trimming inferred from the DNA. The sample includes around 300,000 clones, with 75% to 90% observed a single time. The ten largest clones take up roughly 5% of the sample.

The investigation overall reported the following: Vaccine and placebo recipients had comparable non-spike TCR breadth, which fits with the vaccine containing only spike. The study was not powered to compare responses between vaccine doses or regimens. Spike-specific TCR breadth was higher in Ad26.COV2.S recipients than in placebo recipients (P = 0.0014). According to the authors, total T cell responses may have been underestimated by the TCR breadth and depth analyses. After vaccination, substantial breadth of spike-specific CD8+ and CD4+ T cell responses was reported.

The meaning of the sample's treatment or condition label: roughly 18 received Ad26.COV2.S at low or high dose, single or two shots; roughly 5 received placebo; per-sample allocation not given. For vaccine and placebo recipients, repertoires were sequenced using samples collected on day 63 after the first injection. Cohort 1b enrolled roughly 25 adults aged 18-55 years at a single site in Boston, USA, between 29 July and 7 August 2020. Ad26.COV2.S was a replication-incompetent adenovirus type 26 vector that expressed a prefusion-stabilized SARS-CoV-2 spike protein derived from the original Wuhan strain. V and J are trimmed by 0 bases and 2 bases, and the gene matches miss 6 bases of the junction. From the cysteine through the phenylalanine, the CDR3 covers 18 amino acids. Left in the record is the CDR3 DNA by itself, 54 bases read in frame from the first base. The CDR1 and CDR2 encoded by the germline V gene are SGHRS and YFSETQ.

The chain was built from TRBV5-1 and TRBJ2-3, with 13 bases aligning to TRBD2. The specimen was peripheral blood, collected in a trial of Ad26.COV2.S vaccine versus placebo. This receptor was identified in a person between 18 and 60 years old who received the Ad26.COV2.S COVID-19 vaccine or a placebo. The DNA sequence is TGCGCCAGCAGCTTGGTGGGGACTAGCGGGATGGCCACAGATACGCAGTATTTT. Its coded protein is CASSLVGTSGMATDTQYF.